A single T cell receptor (beta chain) is shown here with its context. This clonotype has just a few counts. Its antigen is still unknown. No base quality values were provided; no much bigger clone lies one nucleotide off. The record originates from a study of response to subunit inactivated influenza vaccine (dated by TCRdb to 2016 to 2019). A note on the overall study: Deep quantitative T cell receptor repertoire profiling was used in the study to track responses to a trivalent subunit inactivated influenza vaccine. Results the study describes overall, beyond this receptor: It was suggested by the authors that each seasonal influenza vaccination may recruit only a limited number of new T cells.

CDR1 and CDR2, looked up from the germline V gene, are SGHTA and FQGNSA. The junction shows trimming of 2 bases on V and 1 base on J, and the gene matches do not reach 3 bases of it. Inclusive of the bounding cysteine and phenylalanine, the CDR3 is 16 residues long. Just the 48-base CDR3 DNA is kept, in frame starting at base 1. Receptor libraries were prepared by RT-PCR. The data were produced on an Illumina HiSeq 2500. TCRdb ran its own pipeline on the public reads, namely fastp trimming at Q25 and MiXCR clone calling, and kept in-frame beta chains. Rows with one shared CDR3 protein collapse into an entry with the most common genes and DNA. For this sample there are about 570,000 distinct CDR3 sequences; about 11% appear just once. The top ten clones comprise more than 9.5% of the sample. These same records also appear under a second study, on T cells expressing NK-cell markers. The second study, in turn, reports: 5'RACE template switching, by which a universal primer site and unique molecular identifiers were added, was used to make TCR beta cDNA libraries. TCR beta-chain repertoires were profiled in sorted CD3+CD56+NKG2C+, CD3+CD56+NKG2C- and CD3+CD56-NKG2C+ T-cell subsets from seven or eight donors. Of the eight sequenced donors, seven were found to be HCMV-seropositive and one was found to be HCMV-seronegative. To restrict sorting to alphabetaTCR-expressing T cells, an anti-gammadeltaTCR antibody was added in several experiments. In a handful of donors, the dominant CD3+CD56+NKG2C+ clonotypes were among the top 10 CD8+ clonotypes and accounted for about 1.0-7.5% of CD8+ T cells. Those dominant clonotypes were again the most abundant among CD3+CD56-NKG2C+ cells in a handful of donors, at about 28.3-65%. Whether the expanded NKG2C-expressing T cell clones were specific for HCMV antigens was left unclear. Randomly selected healthy volunteers, three men and five women, were used as the eight sequenced donors. To determine HCMV serostatus, a commercial ELISA kit was used to detect HCMV-specific IgG in serum. Peripheral blood mononuclear cells were isolated from blood by Ficoll density gradient centrifugation. Bulk peripheral blood T-cell repertoires were additionally sequenced from unsorted PBMC for over five donors. Synthesis of cDNA was primed from the TCR beta constant segment and was followed by two consecutive PCR amplification steps. Illumina HiSeq 2000/2500, MiSeq or NextSeq was used to sequence libraries as 2 x 150 bp reads. MIGEC was used to demultiplex reads and group reads by UMI, and MiTCR was used to assemble and quantify clonotypes. To exclude erroneous sequences, any TCR cDNA sequence not supported by at least two reads was discarded. The tcR package was used for downstream repertoire analysis, and clonotypes were matched across fractions by CDR3 nucleotide sequence plus V segment. Antigen specificity was annotated against VDJdb with VDJmatch, allowing one amino acid substitution in CDR3.

The TCR comes from a man aged 45-60 years who received an inactivated influenza vaccine. Donor details come from another sample of the same person, matched by shared clones. The chain employs TRBV7-2 and TRBJ2-2; the junction holds 8 bases that match TRBD2. Specimen: PBMCs from blood, collected on the day of vaccination. CDR3 region: CASSLMRGVNTGELFF. The DNA sequence follows: TGTGCCAGCAGCTTAATGCGGGGGGTGAACACCGGGGAGCTGTTTTTT. Full variable domain (CDR3 extended with the reference TRBV7-2 and TRBJ2-2 proteins): GAGVSQSPSNKVTEKGKDVELRCDPISGHTALYWYRQSLGQGLEFLIYFQGNSAPDKSGLPSDRFSAERTGGSVSTLTIQRTQQEDSAVYLCASSLMRGVNTGELFFGEGSRLTVL.